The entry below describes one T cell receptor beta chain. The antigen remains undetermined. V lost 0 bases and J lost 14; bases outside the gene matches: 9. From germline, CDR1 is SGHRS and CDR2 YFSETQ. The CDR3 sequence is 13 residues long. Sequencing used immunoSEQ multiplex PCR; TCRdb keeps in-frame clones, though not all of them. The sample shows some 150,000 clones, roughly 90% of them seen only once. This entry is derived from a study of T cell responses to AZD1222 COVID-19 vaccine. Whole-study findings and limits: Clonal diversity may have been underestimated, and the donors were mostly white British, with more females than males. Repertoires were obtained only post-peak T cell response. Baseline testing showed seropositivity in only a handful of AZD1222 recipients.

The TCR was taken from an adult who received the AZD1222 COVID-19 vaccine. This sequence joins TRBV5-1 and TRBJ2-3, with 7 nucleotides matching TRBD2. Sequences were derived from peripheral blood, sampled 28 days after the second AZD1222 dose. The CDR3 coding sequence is TGCGCCAGCAGCTTGGCCGCGGGAGAGGTTCTGTATTTT. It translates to CASSLAAGEVLYF.